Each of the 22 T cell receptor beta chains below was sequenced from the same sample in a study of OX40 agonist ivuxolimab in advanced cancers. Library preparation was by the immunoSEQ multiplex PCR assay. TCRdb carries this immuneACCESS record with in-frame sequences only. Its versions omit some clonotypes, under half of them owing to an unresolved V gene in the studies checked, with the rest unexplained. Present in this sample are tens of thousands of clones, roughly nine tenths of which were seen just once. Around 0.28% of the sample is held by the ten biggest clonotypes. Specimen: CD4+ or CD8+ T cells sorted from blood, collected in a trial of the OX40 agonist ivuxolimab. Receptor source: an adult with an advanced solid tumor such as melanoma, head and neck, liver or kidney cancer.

CDR3 residues: CASSLVGSPLHF. The CDR3 DNA reads TGTGCCAGCAGCTTAGTAGGGTCACCCCTCCACTTT. The V call is TRBV11-2, the J call TRBJ1-6; no clear D gene. The V and J ends lost 1 base and 10 bases respectively, with 5 bases between them. In germline, CDR1 is SGHAT, CDR2 FQNNGV. The CDR3 is 12 residues long.

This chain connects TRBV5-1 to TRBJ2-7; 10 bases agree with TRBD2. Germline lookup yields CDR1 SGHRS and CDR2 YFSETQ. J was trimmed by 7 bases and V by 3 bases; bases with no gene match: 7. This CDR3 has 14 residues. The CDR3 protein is CASSSGLASGEQYF. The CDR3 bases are TGCGCCAGCAGCTCGGGACTAGCGTCAGGAGAGCAGTACTTC.

The CDR3 sequence: CASRITGAQETQYF. In DNA form, the CDR3 reads TGTGCCAGCAGAATTACAGGGGCCCAAGAGACCCAGTACTTC. The chain is built from TRBV6-1 and TRBJ2-5; TRBD1 aligns across 7 bases. Germline assignment: CDR1 MNHNS and CDR2 SASEGT. This CDR3 has 14 residues. V dropped 6 bases and J dropped 1; count of bases not matched to a gene: 5.

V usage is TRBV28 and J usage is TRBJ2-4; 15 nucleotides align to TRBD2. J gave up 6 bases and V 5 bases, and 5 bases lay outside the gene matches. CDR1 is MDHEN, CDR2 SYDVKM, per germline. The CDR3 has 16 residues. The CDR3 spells CASSPRTSGRVNIQYF. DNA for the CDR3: TGTGCCAGCAGTCCCAGGACTAGCGGGAGGGTAAACATTCAGTACTTC. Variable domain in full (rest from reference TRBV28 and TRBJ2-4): DVKVTQSSRYLVKRTGEKVFLECVQDMDHENMFWYRQDPGLGLRLIYFSYDVKMKEKGDIPEGYSVSREKKERFSLILESASTNQTSMYLCASSPRTSGRVNIQYFGAGTRLSVL.

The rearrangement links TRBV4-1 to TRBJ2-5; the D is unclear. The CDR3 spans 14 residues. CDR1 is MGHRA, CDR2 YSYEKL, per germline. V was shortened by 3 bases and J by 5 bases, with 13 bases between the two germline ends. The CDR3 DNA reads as TGCGCCAGCAGCCAGGCTGGCAGAATTGAGACCCAGTACTTC. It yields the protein CASSQAGRIETQYF.

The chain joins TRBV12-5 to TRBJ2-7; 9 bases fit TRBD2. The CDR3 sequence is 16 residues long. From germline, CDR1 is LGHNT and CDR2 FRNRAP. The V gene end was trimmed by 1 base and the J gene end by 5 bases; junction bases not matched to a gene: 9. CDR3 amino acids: CASGLGGAGGPNEQYF. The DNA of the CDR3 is TGTGCTAGTGGTTTGGGGGGTGCGGGAGGGCCTAACGAGCAGTACTTC. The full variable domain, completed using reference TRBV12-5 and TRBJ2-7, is DARVTQTPRHKVTEMGQEVTMRCQPILGHNTVFWYRQTMMQGLELLAYFRNRAPLDDSGMPKDRFSAEMPDATLATLKIQPSEPRDSAVYFCASGLGGAGGPNEQYFGPGTRLTVT.

The CDR3 DNA sequence: TGTGCCAGCAGCTCCGGACAGGGTTGGAATCAGCCCCAGCATTTT. Protein product: CASSSGQGWNQPQHF. V is TRBV5-5 and J is TRBJ1-5; TRBD1 matches 8 bases. The CDR3 has 15 residues. The germline V gene encodes CDR1 SGHKS and CDR2 YYEKEE (reference sequence). J lost 4 bases, V lost 3 bases, and 6 bases had no gene match.

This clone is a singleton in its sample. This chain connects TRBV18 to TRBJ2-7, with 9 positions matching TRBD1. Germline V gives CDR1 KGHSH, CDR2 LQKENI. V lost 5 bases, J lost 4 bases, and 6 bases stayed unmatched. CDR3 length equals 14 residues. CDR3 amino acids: CASSTETGGYEQYF. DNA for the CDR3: TGTGCCAGCTCAACGGAGACAGGGGGTTACGAGCAGTACTTC.

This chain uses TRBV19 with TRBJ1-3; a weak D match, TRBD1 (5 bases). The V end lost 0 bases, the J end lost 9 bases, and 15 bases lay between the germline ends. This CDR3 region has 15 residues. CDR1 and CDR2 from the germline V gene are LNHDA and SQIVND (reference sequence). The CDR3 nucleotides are TGTGCCAGTAGTATAGATCCCGGGACCACTGGCACCATATATTTT. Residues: CASSIDPGTTGTIYF.

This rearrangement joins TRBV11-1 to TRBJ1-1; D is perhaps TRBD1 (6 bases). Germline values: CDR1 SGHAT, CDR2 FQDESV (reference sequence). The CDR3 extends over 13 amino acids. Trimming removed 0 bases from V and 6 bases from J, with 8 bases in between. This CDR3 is CASSLARGAEAFF. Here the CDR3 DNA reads TGTGCCAGCAGCTTAGCAAGGGGGGCTGAAGCTTTCTTT.

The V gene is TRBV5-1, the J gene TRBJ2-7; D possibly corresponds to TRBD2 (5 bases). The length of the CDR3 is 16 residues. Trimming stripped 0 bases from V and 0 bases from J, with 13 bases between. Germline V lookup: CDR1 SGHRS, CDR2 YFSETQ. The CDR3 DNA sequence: TGCGCCAGCAGCTTGGAACCAGCGGTCGGCTCCTACGAGCAGTACTTC. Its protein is CASSLEPAVGSYEQYF.

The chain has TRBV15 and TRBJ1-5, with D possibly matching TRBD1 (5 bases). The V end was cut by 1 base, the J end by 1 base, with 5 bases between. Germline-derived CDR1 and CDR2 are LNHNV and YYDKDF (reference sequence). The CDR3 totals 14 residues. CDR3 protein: CATSRGDSNQPQHF. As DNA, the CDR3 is TGTGCCACCAGCAGAGGGGACAGCAATCAGCCCCAGCATTTT.

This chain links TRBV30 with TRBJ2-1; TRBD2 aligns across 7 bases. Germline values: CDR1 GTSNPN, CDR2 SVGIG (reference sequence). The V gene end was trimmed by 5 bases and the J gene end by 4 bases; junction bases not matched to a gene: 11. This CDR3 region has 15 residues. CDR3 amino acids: CAWALLGRGYNEQFF. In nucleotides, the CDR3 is TGTGCCTGGGCCCTCTTGGGGCGGGGGTACAATGAGCAGTTCTTC.

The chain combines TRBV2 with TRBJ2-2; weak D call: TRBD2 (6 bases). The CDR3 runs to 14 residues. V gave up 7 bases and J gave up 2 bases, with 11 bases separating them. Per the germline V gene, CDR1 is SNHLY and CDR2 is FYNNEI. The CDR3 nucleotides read TGTGCCAGCAAAGGGGACTCTAACACCGGGGAGCTGTTTTTT. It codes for CASKGDSNTGELFF.

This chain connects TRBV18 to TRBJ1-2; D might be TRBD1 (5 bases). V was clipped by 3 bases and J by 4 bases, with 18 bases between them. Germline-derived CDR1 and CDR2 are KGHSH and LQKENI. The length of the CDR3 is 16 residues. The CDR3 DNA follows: TGTGCCAGCTCACCGACCCGGGACCCTCAACGCTATGGCTACACCTTC. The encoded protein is CASSPTRDPQRYGYTF.

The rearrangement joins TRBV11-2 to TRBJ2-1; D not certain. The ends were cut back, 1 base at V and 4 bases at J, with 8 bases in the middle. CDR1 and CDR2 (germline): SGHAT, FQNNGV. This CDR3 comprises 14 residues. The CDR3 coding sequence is TGTGCCAGCAGCTTAGCCTATTCATACAATGAGCAGTTCTTC. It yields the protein CASSLAYSYNEQFF.

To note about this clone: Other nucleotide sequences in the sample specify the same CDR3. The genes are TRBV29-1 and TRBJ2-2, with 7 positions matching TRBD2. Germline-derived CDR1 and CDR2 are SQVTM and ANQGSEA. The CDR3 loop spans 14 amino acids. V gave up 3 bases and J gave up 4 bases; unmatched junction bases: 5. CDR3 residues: CSVDPGGRTGELFF. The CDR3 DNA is TGCAGCGTTGACCCGGGAGGACGCACCGGGGAGCTGTTTTTT.

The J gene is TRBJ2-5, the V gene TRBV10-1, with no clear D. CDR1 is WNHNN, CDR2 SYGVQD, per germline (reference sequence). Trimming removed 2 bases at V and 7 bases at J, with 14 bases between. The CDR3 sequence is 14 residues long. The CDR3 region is CASSENIGKGTQYF. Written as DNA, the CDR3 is TGCGCCAGCAGTGAGAATATAGGGAAGGGGACCCAGTACTTC.

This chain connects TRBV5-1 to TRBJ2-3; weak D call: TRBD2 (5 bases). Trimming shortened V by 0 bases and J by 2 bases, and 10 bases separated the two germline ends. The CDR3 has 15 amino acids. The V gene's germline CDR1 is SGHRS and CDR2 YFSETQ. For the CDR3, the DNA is TGCGCCAGCAGCTTGGTACCGGGGTCCACAGATACGCAGTATTTT. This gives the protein CASSLVPGSTDTQYF.

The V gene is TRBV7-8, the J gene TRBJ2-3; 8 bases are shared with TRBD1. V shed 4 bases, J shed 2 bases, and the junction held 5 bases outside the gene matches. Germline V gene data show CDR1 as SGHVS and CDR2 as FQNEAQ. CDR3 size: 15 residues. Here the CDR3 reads CASSYTGGFTDTQYF. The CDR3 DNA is TGTGCCAGCAGCTATACAGGGGGATTCACAGATACGCAGTATTTT.

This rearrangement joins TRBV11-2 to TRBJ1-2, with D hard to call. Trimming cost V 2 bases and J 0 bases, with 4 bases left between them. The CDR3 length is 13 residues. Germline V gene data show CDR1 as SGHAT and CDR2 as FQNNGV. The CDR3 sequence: CASSLFSNYGYTF. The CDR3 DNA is TGTGCCAGCAGCTTATTTTCTAACTATGGCTACACCTTC.

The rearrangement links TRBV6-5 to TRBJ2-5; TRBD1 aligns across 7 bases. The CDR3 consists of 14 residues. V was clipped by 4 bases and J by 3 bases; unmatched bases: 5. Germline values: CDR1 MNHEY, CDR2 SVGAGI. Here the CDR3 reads CASSLGQPKETQYF. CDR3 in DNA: TGTGCCAGCAGTTTGGGACAGCCGAAAGAGACCCAGTACTTC.